A single sample gave rise to the 16 T cell receptor beta chains below, sequenced in a study of pediatric ulcerative colitis. One to two pinch biopsies were taken from the rectum during colonoscopy. Produced via immunoSEQ multiplex PCR; TCRdb's table is partial and in-frame only. The repertoire holds 40,000 to 55,000 clones, with over 70% as singletons. The sample consisted of gut tissue. Receptors originate from a girl aged 5-17 years with moderate ulcerative colitis.

The rearrangement joins TRBV28 to TRBJ1-2, with 7 bases lining up with TRBD1. There are 13 residues in the CDR3. Germline V gene data show CDR1 as MDHEN and CDR2 as SYDVKM. The V and J ends lost 3 bases and 9 bases, in that order; junction bases with no gene match: 7. CDR3: CASSLDRTYRYTF. The CDR3 nucleotides read TGTGCCAGCAGTTTGGACAGGACCTACCGCTACACCTTC.

The chain joins TRBV4-3 to TRBJ1-2; TRBD1 agrees at 7 bases. In germline, CDR1 is LGHNA, CDR2 YSLEER. The V segment lost 1 base and the J segment 4 bases; nucleotides outside the gene matches: 9. The CDR3 is 16 residues long. CDR3 loop: CASSQATGDPFYGYTF. The CDR3 DNA reads TGCGCCAGCAGCCAAGCTACAGGGGACCCATTCTATGGCTACACCTTC.

V gene TRBV13 combines with J gene TRBJ2-3; 8 nucleotides match TRBD2. Trimming took 5 bases from V and 5 from J; bases not matched to a gene: 9. CDR3 length: 15 amino acids. CDR1 is PRHDT and CDR2 is FYEKMQ in the germline V gene (reference sequence). CDR3 DNA sequence: TGTGCCAGCAGCCCCGGGGGGGGGCGGGGAGATACGCAGTATTTT. Protein: CASSPGGGRGDTQYF.

The chain employs TRBV4-1 and TRBJ2-2; 11 positions match TRBD1. In germline, CDR1 is MGHRA, CDR2 YSYEKL. V lost 5 bases, J lost 5 bases, and 4 bases stayed unmatched. The CDR3 is 15 residues long. The CDR3 bases are TGCGCCAGCAGCGTCCGGGACAGGGGGACCGGGGAGCTGTTTTTT. It codes for CASSVRDRGTGELFF.

The chain links TRBV30 to TRBJ1-1; the D is unclear. The V gene's germline CDR1 is GTSNPN and CDR2 SVGIG (reference sequence). Between the trimmed V and J ends, which lost 3 bases and 6 bases, there was a span of 14 bases. There are 13 residues in the CDR3. The CDR3 spells CAWSNGWYSEAFF. The CDR3 DNA reads TGTGCCTGGAGCAACGGCTGGTACTCTGAAGCTTTCTTT. Looking up the rest from reference TRBV30 and TRBJ1-1 gives the full variable domain: SQTIHQWPATLVQPVGSPLSLECTVEGTSNPNLYWYRQAAGRGLQLLFYSVGIGQISSEVPQNLSASRPQDRQFILSSKKLLLSDSGFYLCAWSNGWYSEAFFGQGTRLTVV.

This clone rates as medium-sized (0.01 to 0.1%). This rearrangement joins TRBV7-8 to TRBJ1-1; 7 bases align to TRBD1. V gave up 1 base and J gave up 4 bases; unmatched junction bases: 6. Per germline, CDR1 SGHVS and CDR2 FQNEAQ. The CDR3 spans 15 residues. The chain's CDR3 is CASSLGTGVGTEAFF. In DNA form, the CDR3 reads TGTGCCAGCAGCTTAGGTACAGGGGTCGGCACTGAAGCTTTCTTT. Combining the CDR3 with reference TRBV7-8 and TRBJ1-1 gives the whole variable domain GAGVSQSPRYKVAKRGQDVALRCDPISGHVSLFWYQQALGQGPEFLTYFQNEAQLDKSGLPSDRFFAERPEGSVSTLKIQRTQQEDSAVYLCASSLGTGVGTEAFFGQGTRLTVV.

Only one count was recorded for this clone. The chain carries TRBV7-2 and TRBJ1-5; 12 bases map to TRBD1. The CDR3 sequence is 16 residues long. The germline CDR1 and CDR2 sequences are SGHTA and FQGNSA. J gave up 6 bases and V 4 bases, and 7 bases lay outside the gene matches. CDR3 in amino acids: CASSSRDRGQGQPQHF. The CDR3 DNA follows: TGTGCCAGCAGCTCCCGGGACAGGGGGCAGGGTCAGCCCCAGCATTTT.

The chain couples TRBV2 to TRBJ2-4, with D uncertain. The CDR3 runs 15 residues. The germline V gene has CDR1 SNHLY and CDR2 FYNNEI. V gave up 6 bases and J gave up 0 bases, with 12 bases separating them. The CDR3 loop is CASSRTTRAKNIQYF. The CDR3 coding sequence is TGTGCCAGCAGCAGAACTACCAGAGCCAAAAACATTCAGTACTTC.

As concerns this clone: An end of the junction differs from the germline gene, which may be a read error. The DNA for the CDR3 is TGTGCTAGCAGCTTAGGTTTGGGGGAGATAATCGAGACCCAGTACTTC. It translates to CASSLGLGEIIETQYF. The V gene is TRBV7-7, the J gene TRBJ2-5; either TRBD1 or TRBD2 may supply D (5 bases each). The CDR3 is made up of 16 amino acids. In germline, CDR1 is SSHAT, CDR2 FNYEAQ (reference sequence).

The gene calls are TRBV6-5 and TRBJ1-3; TRBD1 might be the D (5 bases). With 7 bases removed from V and 4 bases from J, the gap between germline ends came to 17 bases. CDR3 length: 15 residues. Germline-derived CDR1 and CDR2 are MNHEY and SVGAGI. The chain's CDR3 is CASTRAGTRGNTIYF. For the CDR3, the DNA is TGTGCCAGCACTAGGGCAGGGACGAGAGGAAACACCATATATTTT.

V usage is TRBV5-1 and J usage is TRBJ1-1, with D maybe TRBD1 (6 bases). The CDR3 sequence is 14 residues long. Germline CDR1 SGHRS, CDR2 YFSETQ. V shed 5 bases and J shed 6 bases, with 17 bases lying between them. The CDR3 spells CASSEGGRGAEAFF. CDR3 sequence (DNA): TGCGCCAGCAGTGAAGGGGGGCGCGGAGCTGAAGCTTTCTTT.

This clone has a single count. The V gene is TRBV7-9, the J gene TRBJ2-7; TRBD2 agrees at 11 bases. From germline, CDR1 is SEHNR and CDR2 FQNEAQ (reference sequence). This CDR3 is 15 amino acids long. With V trimmed by 4 bases and J by 2 bases, 4 bases remained unmatched. In DNA form, the CDR3 reads TGTGCCAGCAGCTCCGGGACTAGCGGCCCCTACGAGCAGTACTTC. It codes for CASSSGTSGPYEQYF.

The rearrangement uses TRBV4-2 and TRBJ1-2, with a possible D match to TRBD1 (5 bases). Looked up from germline, CDR1 is LGHNA and CDR2 is YNFKEQ. This CDR3 is 14 amino acids long. The V end was cut by 1 base, the J end by 0 bases, with 6 bases between. The CDR3 sequence is CASSQAQANYGYTF. For the CDR3, the DNA is TGTGCCAGCAGCCAAGCACAGGCTAACTATGGCTACACCTTC.

The V and J genes are TRBV6-4 and TRBJ1-2; D gene unclear. Germline V lookup: CDR1 MRHNA, CDR2 SNTAGT. The ends were cut back, 6 bases at V and 1 base at J, with 6 bases in the middle. The length of the CDR3 is 12 residues. The CDR3 loop reads CASRHSNYGYTF. The CDR3 coding sequence is TGTGCCAGCAGGCACAGTAACTATGGCTACACCTTC.

This rearrangement joins TRBV5-6 to TRBJ1-5, with D unclear. Germline V gene data show CDR1 as SGHDT and CDR2 as YYEEEE. V dropped 7 bases and J dropped 3 bases, with 17 bases sitting between them. CDR3 length equals 15 residues. The CDR3 DNA follows: TGTGCCAGCGGCGTAGGAGGGTCTCTCAATCAGCCCCAGCATTTT. Translated: CASGVGGSLNQPQHF.

The chain combines TRBV13 with TRBJ2-2; no definite D call. The germline CDR1 and CDR2 sequences are PRHDT and FYEKMQ (reference sequence). The CDR3 spans 16 residues. V was cut by 4 bases and J by 0 bases, with 12 bases left in between. The CDR3 nucleotides are TGTGCCAGCAGCTCTTCTAGGGCCCCGAACACCGGGGAGCTGTTTTTT. The encoded protein is CASSSSRAPNTGELFF.